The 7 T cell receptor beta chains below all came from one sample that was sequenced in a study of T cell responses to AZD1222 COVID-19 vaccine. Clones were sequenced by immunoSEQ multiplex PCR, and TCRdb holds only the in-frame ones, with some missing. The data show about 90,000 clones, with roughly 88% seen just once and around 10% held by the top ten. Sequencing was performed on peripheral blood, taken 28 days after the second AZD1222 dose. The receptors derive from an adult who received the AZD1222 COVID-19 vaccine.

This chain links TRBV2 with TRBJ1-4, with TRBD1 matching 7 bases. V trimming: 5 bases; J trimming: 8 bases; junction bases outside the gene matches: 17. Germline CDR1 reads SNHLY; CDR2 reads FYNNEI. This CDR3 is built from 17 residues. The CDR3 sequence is CASSPLTGIVLVEKLFF. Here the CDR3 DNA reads TGTGCCAGCAGTCCATTGACAGGGATAGTTTTGGTGGAAAAACTGTTTTTT.

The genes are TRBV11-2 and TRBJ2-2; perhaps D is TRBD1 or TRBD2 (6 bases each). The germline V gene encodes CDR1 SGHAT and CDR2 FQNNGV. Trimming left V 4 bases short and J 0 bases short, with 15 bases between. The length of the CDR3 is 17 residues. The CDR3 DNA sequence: TGTGCCAGCAGCTCCTGGGGGGCCCAAGCGAACACCGGGGAGCTGTTTTTT. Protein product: CASSSWGAQANTGELFF.

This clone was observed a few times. CDR3 coding DNA: TGTGCCAGCAGCCTTAAGGCTAGCGGGGGGAACACCGGGGAGCTGTTTTTT. Translation gives CASSLKASGGNTGELFF. The chain links TRBV7-9 to TRBJ2-2, with TRBD2 identical over 10 bases. The CDR3 is made up of 17 amino acids. V lost 5 bases to trimming and J lost 1 base; unmatched junction nucleotides: 7. CDR1 and CDR2 from the germline V gene are SEHNR and FQNEAQ (reference sequence).

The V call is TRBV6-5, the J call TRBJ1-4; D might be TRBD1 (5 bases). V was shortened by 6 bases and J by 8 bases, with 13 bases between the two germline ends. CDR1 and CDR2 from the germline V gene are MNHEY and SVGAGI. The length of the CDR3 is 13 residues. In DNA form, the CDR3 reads TGTGCCAGCAGCGTAGGGGTGGTAGAAAAACTGTTTTTT. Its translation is CASSVGVVEKLFF.

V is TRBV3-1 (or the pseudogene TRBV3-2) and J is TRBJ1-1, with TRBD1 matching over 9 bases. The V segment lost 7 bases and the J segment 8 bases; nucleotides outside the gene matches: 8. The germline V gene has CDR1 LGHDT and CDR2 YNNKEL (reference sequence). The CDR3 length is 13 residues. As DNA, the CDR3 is TGTGCCAGCACAATCCGGGACAGGGAGGAAGCTTTCTTT. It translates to CASTIRDREEAFF.

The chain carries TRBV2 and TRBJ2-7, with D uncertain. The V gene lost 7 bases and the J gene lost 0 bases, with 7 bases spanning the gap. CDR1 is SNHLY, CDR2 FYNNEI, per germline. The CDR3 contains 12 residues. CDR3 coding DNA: TGTGCCAGCACCGTCGACTCCTACGAGCAGTACTTC. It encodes CASTVDSYEQYF.

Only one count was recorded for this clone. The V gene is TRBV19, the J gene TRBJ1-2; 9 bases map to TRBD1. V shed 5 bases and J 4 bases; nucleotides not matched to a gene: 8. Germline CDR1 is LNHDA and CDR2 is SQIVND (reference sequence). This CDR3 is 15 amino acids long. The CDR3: CASSDRTGATYGYTF. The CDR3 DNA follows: TGTGCCAGTAGTGATCGGACAGGGGCTACCTATGGCTACACCTTC.